This T cell receptor (beta chain) was sequenced during a study of identical twins. In TCRdb, the 5' RACE reads were re-called with MiXCR into one record per CDR3 protein. The table has roughly 1,500,000 distinct CDR3 sequences, 25% to 35% seen once. The V and J ends lost 1 base and 3 bases respectively, with 16 bases between them. CDR3 size: 16 residues. CDR1 is SGHTA and CDR2 is FQGNSA in the germline V gene. The source is a newborn girl in good health. The chain recombines TRBV7-2 with TRBJ2-7; D is ambiguous. Sequenced sample: cord blood. DNA for the CDR3: TGTGCCAGCAGCTTAGGCATAAGGGTAGGATTCTACGAGCAGTACTTC. Its translation is CASSLGIRVGFYEQYF.